The 10 T cell receptor beta chains in this list originate from one sample, sequenced in a study of T cell responses to AZD1222 COVID-19 vaccine. The protocol was immunoSEQ multiplex PCR, while the TCRdb copy is restricted to in-frame clones and leaves out a portion. The sample has around 150,000 clones, around 90% seen once. The specimen was peripheral blood, collected on day 0 of MenACWY control vaccination. The receptors were sampled from an adult in good health.

There are a few counts of this clone. V and J are TRBV28 and TRBJ1-1, with D unresolved. In germline, CDR1 is MDHEN, CDR2 SYDVKM. The length of the CDR3 is 13 residues. Between the trimmed V and J ends, which lost 3 bases and 6 bases, there was a span of 11 bases. CDR3 protein: CASSLTNFAEAFF. For the CDR3, the DNA is TGTGCCAGCAGTTTGACGAATTTCGCTGAAGCTTTCTTT. The full variable domain, completed using reference TRBV28 and TRBJ1-1, is DVKVTQSSRYLVKRTGEKVFLECVQDMDHENMFWYRQDPGLGLRLIYFSYDVKMKEKGDIPEGYSVSREKKERFSLILESASTNQTSMYLCASSLTNFAEAFFGQGTRLTVV.

CDR3 coding DNA: TGTGCCAGCAGCCTCTCAGCGGGGTCTCGGAATGAGCAGTTCTTC. Translated: CASSLSAGSRNEQFF. The chain couples TRBV11-3 to TRBJ2-1, with 7 bases aligning to TRBD2. Germline trimming cut 5 bases from V and 7 bases from J; bases unmatched to any gene: 11. Germline V gives CDR1 SGHNT, CDR2 YENEEA. CDR3 length equals 15 residues. The full variable domain, with the rest looked up from reference TRBV11-3 and TRBJ2-1, is EAGVVQSPRYKIIEKKQPVAFWCNPISGHNTLYWYLQNLGQGPELLIRYENEEAVDDSQLPKDRFSAERLKGVDSTLKIQPAELGDSAVYLCASSLSAGSRNEQFFGPGTRLTVL.

CDR3 residues: CASTGGGGHSPLHF. The CDR3 DNA follows: TGTGCCAGCACTGGGGGAGGGGGCCATTCACCCCTCCACTTT. This chain connects TRBV5-5 to TRBJ1-6; 7 nucleotides agree with TRBD1. The CDR3 covers 14 residues. Germline CDR1 and CDR2: SGHKS and YYEKEE (reference sequence). The V segment lost 6 bases and the J segment 8 bases; nucleotides outside the gene matches: 8. Supplemented by reference TRBV5-5 and TRBJ1-6, the full variable domain reads DAGVTQSPTHLIKTRGQQVTLRCSPISGHKSVSWYQQVLGQGPQFIFQYYEKEERGRGNFPDRFSARQFPNYSSELNVNALLLGDSALYLCASTGGGGHSPLHFGNGTRLTVT.

This chain links TRBV24-1 with TRBJ2-1; D remains unclear. V lost 5 bases and J lost 0, with 13 bases in between. Germline CDR1 is KGHDR and CDR2 is SFDVKD. The CDR3 totals 16 residues. The CDR3 is CATSAAYWASYNEQFF. In nucleotides, the CDR3 is TGTGCCACCAGTGCCGCTTACTGGGCCTCCTACAATGAGCAGTTCTTC.

The chain couples TRBV18 to TRBJ1-5; D may be TRBD1 (6 bases). Trimming took 3 bases from V and 7 from J, leaving 16 bases between them. The CDR3 has 15 amino acids. Germline V gives CDR1 KGHSH, CDR2 LQKENI. This CDR3 is CASSPLTGINQPQHF. The CDR3 DNA follows: TGTGCCAGCTCACCCCTGACAGGAATTAACCAGCCCCAGCATTTT.

This chain links TRBV5-4 with TRBJ1-2; D might be TRBD1 (5 bases). V lost 0 bases and J 3 bases, leaving 12 bases between the germline ends. CDR3 size: 15 residues. Per the germline V gene, CDR1 is SGHNT and CDR2 is YYREEE (reference sequence). CDR3 loop: CASSLGPGGDYGYTF. Here the CDR3 DNA reads TGTGCCAGCAGCTTGGGGCCCGGAGGGGACTATGGCTACACCTTC.

The rearrangement uses TRBV6-5 and TRBJ1-2; 9 bases match TRBD1. This CDR3 is 15 amino acids long. V lost 5 bases to trimming and J lost 7 bases; unmatched junction nucleotides: 11. Per germline, CDR1 MNHEY and CDR2 SVGAGI. Written as DNA, the CDR3 is TGTGCCAGCAGTACACCGGGACAGGGAAGTTTTGGCTACACCTTC. This gives the protein CASSTPGQGSFGYTF.

The genes are TRBV27 and TRBJ1-1, with 10 nucleotides matching TRBD1. V trimming: 2 bases; J trimming: 7 bases; junction bases outside the gene matches: 4. The CDR3 covers 14 residues. The germline CDR1 and CDR2 sequences are MNHEY and SMNVEV (reference sequence). CDR3 loop: CASSLRQGAVEAFF. The CDR3 region has the DNA TGTGCCAGCAGTTTACGACAGGGGGCTGTTGAAGCTTTCTTT.

The chain joins TRBV9 to TRBJ2-1; 8 positions agree with TRBD2. The CDR3 has 16 amino acids. Per the germline V gene, CDR1 is SGDLS and CDR2 is YYNGEE. The V and J ends lost 0 bases and 7 bases, in that order; junction bases with no gene match: 9. CDR3 coding DNA: TGTGCCAGCAGCGTAGAGCCGGGACTAGGTTTGAATGAGCAGTTCTTC. It is translated as CASSVEPGLGLNEQFF. Based on the CDR3 plus reference TRBV9 and TRBJ2-1, the full variable domain is DSGVTQTPKHLITATGQRVTLRCSPRSGDLSVYWYQQSLDQGLQFLIQYYNGEERAKGNILERFSAQQFPDLHSELNLSSLELGDSALYFCASSVEPGLGLNEQFFGPGTRLTVL.

The V and J genes are TRBV4-3 and TRBJ1-5; D gene uncertain. The germline V and J ends were trimmed by 0 bases and 5 bases, with 11 bases remaining between them. This CDR3 spans 15 amino acids. CDR1 and CDR2 from the germline V gene are LGHNA and YSLEER. This CDR3 reads CASSQDIGPYQPQHF. The CDR3 nucleotides are TGCGCCAGCAGCCAAGATATAGGACCGTATCAGCCCCAGCATTTT.